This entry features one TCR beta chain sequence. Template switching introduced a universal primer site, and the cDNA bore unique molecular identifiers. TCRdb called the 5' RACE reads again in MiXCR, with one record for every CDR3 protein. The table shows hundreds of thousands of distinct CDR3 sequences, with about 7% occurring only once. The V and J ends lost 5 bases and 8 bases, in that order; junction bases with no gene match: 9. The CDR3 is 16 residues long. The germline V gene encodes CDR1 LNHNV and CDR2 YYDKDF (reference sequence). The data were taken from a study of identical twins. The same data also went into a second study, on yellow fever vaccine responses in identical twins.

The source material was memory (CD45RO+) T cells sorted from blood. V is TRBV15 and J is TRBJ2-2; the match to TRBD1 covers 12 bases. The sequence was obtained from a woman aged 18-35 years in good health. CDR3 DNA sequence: TGTGCCACCAGCGGCCGGGACAGGGGGCGAGATGGGGAGCTGTTTTTT. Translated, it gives CATSGRDRGRDGELFF.